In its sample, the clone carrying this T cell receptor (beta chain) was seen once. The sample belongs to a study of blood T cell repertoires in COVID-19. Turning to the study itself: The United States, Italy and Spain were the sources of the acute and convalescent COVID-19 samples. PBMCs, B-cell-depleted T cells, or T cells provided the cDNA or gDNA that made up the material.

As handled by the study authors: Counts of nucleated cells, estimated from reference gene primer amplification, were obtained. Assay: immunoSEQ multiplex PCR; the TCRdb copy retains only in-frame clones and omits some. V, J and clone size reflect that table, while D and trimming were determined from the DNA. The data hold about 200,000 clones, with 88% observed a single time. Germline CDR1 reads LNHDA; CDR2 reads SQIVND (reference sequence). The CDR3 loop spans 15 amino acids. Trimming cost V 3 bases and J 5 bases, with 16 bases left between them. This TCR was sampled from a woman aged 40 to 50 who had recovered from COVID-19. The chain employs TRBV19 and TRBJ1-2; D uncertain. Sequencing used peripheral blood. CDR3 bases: TGTGCCAGTAGTATGTTAACAGCCGAAAGTTATGGCTACACCTTC. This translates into CASSMLTAESYGYTF.